Listed below are T cell receptor beta chains from one sample, sequenced in a study of graft-versus-host responses after intestinal transplantation. Sequencing used immunoSEQ multiplex PCR; TCRdb keeps in-frame clones, though not all of them. The table includes tens of thousands of clones, roughly 95% detected once. Their antigens are not known. This material consisted of unstimulated CD4+ T cells sorted from spleen or lymph node cells, taken before transplant. The receptors shown here come from a human donor who was the organ donor for an intestinal transplant. CDR3s leave out the opening cysteine and the closing phenylalanine or tryptophan. Fields, in order: clone size, D gene, J gene, V gene, CDR3 protein. D genes are given only for firm matches. The size field is filled for only some rows; it gives once, few, many or a size class.

NA | TRBD1 | TRBJ2-3 | TRBV19 | ASSIGRGLTDTQY
NA | TRBD1 | TRBJ1-1 | TRBV6-1 | ASSGQGVNTEAF
NA | NA | TRBJ2-1 | TRBV10-2 | ASSAKEDYNEQF
NA | TRBD2 | TRBJ2-7 | TRBV6-5 | ASSYRGGSLAYEQY
NA | NA | TRBJ2-3 | TRBV4-3 | ASSQDRGASTDTQY
NA | NA | TRBJ1-2 | TRBV19 | ASSMGRVINYGYT
NA | TRBD2 | TRBJ2-6 | TRBV10-3 | ATQALAGDSGANVLT
few | TRBD1 | TRBJ1-2 | TRBV19 | ASSARGGYGYT
NA | TRBD2 | TRBJ2-1 | TRBV2 | ASGPLAAYNEQF
NA | NA | TRBJ2-5 | TRBV30 | AWSVGHRNRETQY
NA | TRBD2 | TRBJ2-1 | TRBV11-2 | ASSSRTSGDNEQF
few | NA | TRBJ1-3 | TRBV14 | ASSFPTQGNFQRFGNTIY
NA | NA | NA | TRBV19 | ASSIEVGNYEQY
NA | NA | TRBJ2-3 | TRBV2 | ASSAGGPLLSTDTQY
few | NA | TRBJ1-5 | TRBV6-5 | ASSNRDSNQPQH
NA | NA | TRBJ2-7 | TRBV5-5 | ASSLADTHSYEQY
NA | TRBD2 | TRBJ2-7 | TRBV5-4 | ASSLSGVHEQY
NA | TRBD1 | TRBJ2-1 | TRBV9 | ASSARQGAFNEQF
NA | NA | TRBJ1-6 | TRBV4-1 | ASSPESGTLNSPLH
NA | NA | TRBJ1-6 | TRBV5-4 | ASSLAGGRDSPLH
NA | NA | TRBJ1-2 | TRBV6-5 | ASSYSRDNYGYT
NA | TRBD2 | TRBJ2-3 | TRBV6-6 | ASSYSSPSGADTQY
NA | NA | TRBJ1-2 | TRBV7-2 | ASSSSGPSTYYGYT
NA | TRBD1 | TRBJ1-2 | TRBV6-5 | ASSSNLGGAYGYT
NA | NA | TRBJ2-5 | TRBV11-2 | ASSSRLGTAYQETQY